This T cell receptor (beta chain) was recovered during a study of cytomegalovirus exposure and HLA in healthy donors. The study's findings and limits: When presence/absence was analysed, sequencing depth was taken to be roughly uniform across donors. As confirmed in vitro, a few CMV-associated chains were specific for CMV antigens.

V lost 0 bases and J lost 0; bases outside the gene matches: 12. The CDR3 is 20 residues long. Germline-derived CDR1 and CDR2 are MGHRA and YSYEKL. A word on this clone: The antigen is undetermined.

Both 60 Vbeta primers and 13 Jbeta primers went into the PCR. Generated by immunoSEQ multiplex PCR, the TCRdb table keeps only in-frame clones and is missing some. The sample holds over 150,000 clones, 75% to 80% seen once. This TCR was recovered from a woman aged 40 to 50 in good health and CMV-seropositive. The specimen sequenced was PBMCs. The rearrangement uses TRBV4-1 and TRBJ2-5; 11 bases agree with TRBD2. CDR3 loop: CASSQDQSGSGGGYQETQYF. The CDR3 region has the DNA TGCGCCAGCAGCCAAGATCAGTCGGGTAGCGGGGGGGGGTACCAAGAGACCCAGTACTTC.